The entry that follows covers one TCR beta chain sequence. Antigen unknown. Cultured CD4+ T-cell DNA underwent Oncomine TCR Beta short-read sequencing. After culture, CD4+ T cells served as the source for genomic DNA extraction. TCRdb redid the calling of the PCR reads with MiXCR, one entry per CDR3 protein. Among some 9,700 distinct CDR3 sequences listed, less than 80% were seen once. The sample is drawn from a study of vaccination and CD4 T cells after COVID-19. At the level of the study: The study drew post-COVID samples a median roughly 100 days after diagnosis (range 35 to 161). Study-wide points: Within convalescent individuals, 304 out of 307 vaccine-specific clones proved to be spike mono-reactive.

Treatment: roughly 10-day PBMC culture with coronavirus spike peptide pools or control peptides (ViraFEST assay). Unexposed donor CD4+ T cells predated the COVID-19 pandemic, collected 2011-2018. Germline CDR1 is MNHNS and CDR2 is SASEGT. CDR3 length: 15 amino acids. V dropped 6 bases and J dropped 3; count of bases not matched to a gene: 5. Sequencing was done on a sample of CD4+ T cells from blood, cultured in vitro. This TCR was sampled from a human donor in good health. The chain employs TRBV6-1 and TRBJ1-5; TRBD1 matches 10 bases. The CDR3 region is CASSLGQGVNQPQHF. As DNA, the CDR3 is TGTGCCAGCAGCCTCGGACAGGGGGTCAATCAGCCCCAGCATTTT.